Presented here are 31 T cell receptor beta chains from one specimen sequenced in a study of response to subunit inactivated influenza vaccine. MiXCR, run by TCRdb on the RT-PCR reads, gives a single entry per CDR3 protein. The sample records a few hundred thousand distinct CDR3 sequences, 12% to 15% being singletons. Material: PBMCs from blood, obtained 11 to 12 days after vaccination. These receptors were obtained from a man aged 50-59 years who received an inactivated influenza vaccine.

The CDR3 region has the DNA TGTGCCAGCAGTTTATGGGGACTAGCGGGAGGGCCGGCGAACACCGGGGAGCTGTTTTTT. Translation gives CASSLWGLAGGPANTGELFF. The chain is built from TRBV12-3 or TRBV12-4 and TRBJ2-2; TRBD2 agrees at 16 bases. The CDR3 spans 20 residues. After removal of 2 bases from V and 0 bases from J, the junction contained 6 bases not matched to a gene.

The rearrangement links TRBV20-1 to TRBJ2-5; D could derive from TRBD1 or TRBD2 (6 bases each). The V and J ends lost 0 bases and 5 bases respectively, with 13 bases between them. Germline V gene data show CDR1 as DFQATT and CDR2 as SNEGSKA (reference sequence). The CDR3 sequence is 14 residues long. The CDR3, as DNA: TGCAGTGCTAGAGATGGCAGGGGAGGCGAGACCCAGTACTTC. Translating gives CSARDGRGGETQYF.

The chain carries TRBV5-1 and TRBJ2-5; 7 bases fit TRBD1. The junction had 14 bases not matched to a gene; V was cut back by 4 bases and J by 5 bases. Looked up from germline, CDR1 is SGHRS and CDR2 is YFSETQ. CDR3 length: 16 amino acids. CDR3 residues: CASSVEGQMTGETQYF. CDR3 in DNA: TGCGCCAGCAGCGTAGAGGGACAGATGACTGGGGAGACCCAGTACTTC.

This clonotype was seen a few times. The chain is built from TRBV5-5 and TRBJ2-1; D is perhaps TRBD2 (6 bases). Trimming stripped 0 bases from V and 9 bases from J, with 16 bases between. Germline CDR1 SGHKS, CDR2 YYEKEE (reference sequence). The CDR3 is 15 amino acids. This CDR3 is CASSLVSGRSGEQFF. The CDR3 DNA reads TGTGCCAGCAGCTTGGTGTCAGGGAGGTCTGGTGAGCAGTTCTTC.

V and J are TRBV30 and TRBJ1-4; D is ambiguous. This CDR3 comprises 16 residues. Trimming left V 3 bases short and J 5 bases short, with 19 bases between. From germline, CDR1 is GTSNPN and CDR2 SVGIG (reference sequence). CDR3 in amino acids: CAWRTPGRVGNEKLFF. The CDR3, as DNA: TGTGCCTGGAGGACCCCCGGGAGGGTAGGGAATGAAAAACTGTTTTTT.

This clonotype has a handful of counts. The V call is TRBV4-1, the J call TRBJ2-3; D tentatively reads TRBD1 or TRBD2 (5 bases each). Trimming cost V 0 bases and J 0 bases, with 13 bases left between them. Germline CDR1 is MGHRA and CDR2 is YSYEKL. The CDR3 extends over 17 amino acids. The CDR3 loop is CASSQDIDRLSTDTQYF. The DNA of the CDR3 is TGCGCCAGCAGCCAAGATATCGACAGACTAAGCACAGATACGCAGTATTTT.

This clonotype has more than one count but fewer than ten. This chain connects TRBV6-2 or TRBV6-3 to TRBJ2-5; maybe TRBD2 (6 bases). The V gene lost 5 bases and the J gene lost 2 bases, with 12 bases spanning the gap. The CDR3 is 14 residues long. Germline CDR1 reads MNHEY; CDR2 reads SVGEGT. DNA of the CDR3: TGTGCCAGCAGTGTAAGGACTACACAAGAGACCCAGTACTTC. Protein product: CASSVRTTQETQYF.

With regard to this clonotype: Its ends do not fully match the called genes, so a read error is possible. This CDR3 is CSVEGELF. CDR3 DNA sequence: TGCAGCGTTGAAGGGGAGCTTTTC. The V and J genes are TRBV29-1 and TRBJ2-1; the D gene is possibly TRBD2 (5 bases). The CDR3 is 8 residues long. Germline-derived CDR1 and CDR2 are SQVTM and ANQGSEA.

The rearrangement links TRBV2 to TRBJ2-7; TRBD1 matches 7 bases. The V gene end was trimmed by 7 bases and the J gene end by 6 bases; junction bases not matched to a gene: 6. The CDR3 contains 12 residues. The germline V gene encodes CDR1 SNHLY and CDR2 FYNNEI. The CDR3 sequence: CASNKGAGEQYF. In nucleotides, the CDR3 is TGTGCCAGCAACAAGGGGGCGGGCGAGCAGTACTTC.

There are many counts of this clonotype. CDR3 in amino acids: CASSQDGTGFGEAFF. CDR3 nucleotides: TGCGCCAGCAGCCAAGACGGAACAGGGTTTGGTGAAGCTTTCTTT. The chain uses TRBV4-3 and TRBJ1-1; D possibly corresponds to TRBD1 (6 bases). The CDR3 has 15 residues. Trimming removed 0 bases at V and 7 bases at J, with 15 bases between. Germline-derived CDR1 and CDR2 are LGHNA and YSLEER.

This clonotype was counted only a few times. The chain has TRBV28 and TRBJ1-5; D uncertain. Between the trimmed V and J ends, which lost 6 bases and 6 bases, there was a span of 21 bases. This CDR3 is 16 amino acids long. Germline V gene sequence: CDR1 MDHEN, CDR2 SYDVKM. The CDR3: CASSLEAREFCQPQHF. The CDR3 DNA follows: TGTGCCAGCAGCCTGGAGGCACGGGAATTTTGTCAGCCCCAGCATTTT.

This rearrangement joins TRBV5-1 to TRBJ2-3, with 12 positions matching TRBD2. V lost 4 bases and J lost 4; bases outside the gene matches: 10. The CDR3 is 17 residues long. CDR1 and CDR2 (germline): SGHRS, YFSETQ. The CDR3: CASSTAITSGGSDTQYF. The CDR3 DNA reads TGCGCCAGCAGCACCGCAATAACTAGCGGGGGGTCAGATACGCAGTATTTT.

The chain combines TRBV9 with TRBJ1-5, with D hard to call. Germline V gene sequence: CDR1 SGDLS, CDR2 YYNGEE. The ends were cut back, 5 bases at V and 3 bases at J, with 18 bases in the middle. The CDR3 runs to 16 residues. CDR3 sequence: CASRSSRGTYNQPQHF. The CDR3 DNA sequence: TGTGCCAGCAGGTCCTCTCGGGGAACCTACAATCAGCCCCAGCATTTT.

This clonotype was counted once. This sequence joins TRBV5-6 and TRBJ2-1, with 8 bases that match TRBD1. With V trimmed by 1 base and J by 9 bases, 6 bases remained unmatched. This CDR3 is built from 14 residues. Germline assignment: CDR1 SGHDT and CDR2 YYEEEE. The CDR3 reads CASSLSQGAAEQFF. The CDR3 DNA reads as TGTGCCAGCAGCTTGAGCCAGGGGGCGGCTGAGCAGTTCTTC.

The chain joins TRBV3-1 to TRBJ2-5, with a tentative D call TRBD2 (6 bases). The CDR3 length is 15 residues. V was shortened by 2 bases and J by 5 bases, with 15 bases between the two germline ends. The germline gives CDR1 LGHDT, CDR2 YNNKEL (reference sequence). This CDR3 reads CASSQLGAGLETQYF. DNA of the CDR3: TGTGCCAGCAGCCAACTCGGTGCGGGGTTGGAGACCCAGTACTTC.

This clonotype was recorded a few times. The V and J genes are TRBV6-5 and TRBJ2-5; D may be TRBD2 (6 bases). The CDR3 extends over 16 amino acids. Per the germline V gene, CDR1 is MNHEY and CDR2 is SVGAGI. Trimming removed 1 base at V and 3 bases at J, with 15 bases between. In nucleotides, the CDR3 is TGTGCCAGCAGTTACTTCTTCCGGGAGAATGAAGAGACCCAGTACTTC. It translates to CASSYFFRENEETQYF.

This clonotype was seen many times. This chain joins TRBV12-3 or TRBV12-4 and TRBJ1-1; no reliable D call. The V gene lost 7 bases and the J gene lost 1 base, with 10 bases spanning the gap. This CDR3 comprises 13 residues. CDR3 in amino acids: CASIGRRNTEAFF. In DNA, the CDR3 is TGTGCCAGCATCGGACGGAGGAACACTGAAGCTTTCTTT.

The V gene is TRBV7-8, the J gene TRBJ1-5; D is undetermined. The CDR3 loop spans 15 amino acids. Germline V gene sequence: CDR1 SGHVS, CDR2 FQNEAQ. V was trimmed by 1 base and J by 0 bases, leaving 7 bases between them. The CDR3 DNA follows: TGTGCCAGCAGCTTAGGGACGGATAGCAATCAGCCCCAGCATTTT. As protein: CASSLGTDSNQPQHF.

The chain employs TRBV30 and TRBJ1-6; 7 nucleotides line up with TRBD1. The CDR3 totals 14 residues. Per the germline V gene, CDR1 is GTSNPN and CDR2 is SVGIG (reference sequence). Trimming removed 1 base from V and 5 bases from J; junction bases left unmatched: 2. CDR3 coding DNA: TGTGCCTGGAGTGAGGGACAGAATAATTCACCCCTCCACTTT. Protein product: CAWSEGQNNSPLHF.

This clonotype was seen a handful of times. The V and J genes are TRBV7-2 and TRBJ1-6; 9 bases are a match to TRBD1. The CDR3 runs to 15 residues. The V gene's germline CDR1 is SGHTA and CDR2 FQGNSA. Losses at the gene ends were 1 base for V and 9 bases for J; bases not matched to a gene: 4. The CDR3 sequence is CASSLGGTGRSPLHF. CDR3 coding DNA: TGTGCCAGCAGCTTAGGCGGGACAGGGCGTTCACCCCTCCACTTT.

This clonotype was seen only a few times. The chain couples TRBV14 to TRBJ2-3; D perhaps matches TRBD2 (6 bases). Germline CDR1 SGHDN, CDR2 FVKESK. The CDR3 contains 15 residues. V was clipped by 3 bases and J by 0 bases, with 10 bases between them. CDR3 residues: CASSQRDPSTDTQYF. DNA of the CDR3: TGTGCCAGCAGCCAGCGGGATCCTAGCACAGATACGCAGTATTTT.

V is TRBV29-1 and J is TRBJ2-2; TRBD1 is a possible D gene (6 bases). Germline CDR1 reads SQVTM; CDR2 reads ANQGSEA. Deletions cut 5 bases from V and 7 bases from J, with 11 bases between. The CDR3 consists of 12 residues. CDR3 loop: CSVRQVGGELFF. In DNA, the CDR3 is TGCAGCGTTCGACAGGTTGGCGGGGAGCTGTTTTTT.

This clonotype was observed a few times. The rearrangement uses TRBV18 and TRBJ1-1; D gene uncertain. Trimming cost V 0 bases and J 3 bases, with 5 bases left between them. CDR1 and CDR2 from the germline V gene are KGHSH and LQKENI. The CDR3 contains 13 residues. The chain's CDR3 is CASSPPSDTEAFF. The CDR3 coding sequence is TGTGCCAGCTCACCACCGTCCGACACTGAAGCTTTCTTT.

This clonotype was seen ten or more times. For the CDR3, the DNA is TGTGCCAGCAGTGACCATACAGGGGACGGGGCCCAGTACTTC. Translated: CASSDHTGDGAQYF. The genes are TRBV25-1 and TRBJ2-5; 7 nucleotides line up with TRBD1. CDR3 length equals 14 residues. Per the germline V gene, CDR1 is MGHDK and CDR2 is SYGVNS. Trimming removed 3 bases from V and 9 bases from J; junction bases left unmatched: 10.

The chain links TRBV18 to TRBJ2-1, with D possibly matching TRBD2 (5 bases). Germline V gene sequence: CDR1 KGHSH, CDR2 LQKENI. The CDR3 is 14 amino acids. V gave up 2 bases and J gave up 6 bases, with 11 bases separating them. CDR3 residues: CASSPDRGFNEQFF. CDR3 in DNA: TGTGCCAGCTCACCAGATAGAGGGTTCAATGAGCAGTTCTTC.

The chain uses TRBV12-3 or TRBV12-4 and TRBJ1-1; the match to TRBD1 covers 9 bases. The CDR3 runs 13 residues. The junction had 1 base not matched to a gene; V was cut back by 3 bases and J by 5 bases. The CDR3 spells CASSFGQGTEAFF. The CDR3 DNA follows: TGTGCCAGCAGTTTCGGACAGGGGACTGAAGCTTTCTTT.

There are a few counts of this clonotype. The CDR3 nucleotides read TGTGCCAGCAGCCACACGAATCAAGAGACCCAGTACTTC. Translating it yields CASSHTNQETQYF. This chain connects TRBV5-6 to TRBJ2-5; no clear D. Germline assignment: CDR1 SGHDT and CDR2 YYEEEE. The V end was cut by 4 bases, the J end by 2 bases, with 9 bases between. The CDR3 totals 13 residues.

The chain links TRBV12-3 or TRBV12-4 to TRBJ1-1, with a tentative D call TRBD1 (6 bases). The CDR3 runs to 12 residues. V lost 5 bases to trimming and J lost 8 bases, with 12 bases between them. The CDR3 DNA reads as TGTGCCAGCAGTACGGACAGTCCCGAAGCTTTCTTT. Amino acids: CASSTDSPEAFF.

This clonotype was detected ten times or more. This chain joins TRBV30 and TRBJ2-2; no clear D gene. V lost 4 bases to trimming and J lost 2 bases, with 2 bases between them. The CDR3 totals 11 residues. Germline-derived CDR1 and CDR2 are GTSNPN and SVGIG (reference sequence). The DNA for the CDR3 is TGTGCCTGGACCAACACCGGGGAGCTGTTTTTT. Translated: CAWTNTGELFF.

This clonotype was found a few times. The rearrangement uses TRBV7-6 and TRBJ2-5; D gene uncertain. CDR1 is SGHVS and CDR2 is FNYEAQ in the germline V gene. This CDR3 region has 16 residues. The V end lost 5 bases, the J end lost 4 bases, and 20 bases lay between the germline ends. The CDR3 nucleotides read TGTGCCAGCAGCAATCTCGGGTTAGCTATGTTAGAGACCCAGTACTTC. This gives the protein CASSNLGLAMLETQYF.

The chain has TRBV6-1 and TRBJ1-5; no reliable D call. There are 14 residues in the CDR3. Germline V lookup: CDR1 MNHNS, CDR2 SASEGT. V was cut by 4 bases and J by 4 bases, with 11 bases left in between. The CDR3 coding sequence is TGTGCCAGCAGTGTAGACAACACAAATCAGCCCCAGCATTTT. Amino acids: CASSVDNTNQPQHF.